Following are 29 T cell receptor beta chains from one sample sequenced in a study of post-analysis software for immune sequencing data. Overall study findings and caveats: There were five TRBV segments more frequent in patients than controls, and TRBV5-6, TRBV5-1 and TRBV20-1 were among them.

No cognate antigen is known for these TCRs. The TCR beta cDNA libraries carried unique molecular identifiers. TCRdb re-analysed the PCR reads in MiXCR, keeping a single row per CDR3 protein. Of roughly 700,000 distinct CDR3 sequences listed, around 27% are singletons. The specimen was blood. These receptors originate from a girl between 5 and 17 years old with multiple sclerosis.

The table lists this clonotype with many counts. The chain couples TRBV29-1 to TRBJ2-6; D possibly corresponds to TRBD2 (5 bases). In germline, CDR1 is SQVTM, CDR2 ANQGSEA. V lost 5 bases and J lost 2, with 13 bases in between. This CDR3 has 15 residues. For the CDR3, the DNA is TGCAGCGTTTCGTCCTCCGGGGCTGGGGCCAACGTCCTGACTTTC. Its protein product is CSVSSSGAGANVLTF. Full variable domain (missing parts from reference TRBV29-1 and TRBJ2-6): SAVISQKPSRDICQRGTSLTIQCQVDSQVTMMFWYRQQPGQSLTLIATANQGSEATYESGFVIDKFPISRPNLTFSTLTVSNMSPEDSSIYLCSVSSSGAGANVLTFGAGSRLTVL.

The chain employs TRBV28 and TRBJ2-1, with TRBD2 matching over 12 bases. V shed 4 bases and J 9 bases; nucleotides not matched to a gene: 10. Germline CDR1 MDHEN, CDR2 SYDVKM. This CDR3 has 16 amino acids. DNA for the CDR3: TGTGCCAGCAGTTCTAGCGGGAGGGGGGCATTAGGTGAGCAGTTCTTC. This codes for CASSSSGRGALGEQFF. Full variable domain (outside the CDR3, taken from reference TRBV28 and TRBJ2-1): DVKVTQSSRYLVKRTGEKVFLECVQDMDHENMFWYRQDPGLGLRLIYFSYDVKMKEKGDIPEGYSVSREKKERFSLILESASTNQTSMYLCASSSSGRGALGEQFFGPGTRLTVL.

The genes are TRBV29-1 and TRBJ1-1; 11 bases fit TRBD1. The CDR3 is made up of 13 amino acids. J gave up 11 bases and V 6 bases, and 11 bases lay outside the gene matches. CDR1 SQVTM and CDR2 ANQGSEA come from the germline V gene. The CDR3 loop is CSVDGQGAFEAFF. The DNA of the CDR3 is TGCAGCGTAGATGGACAGGGGGCTTTTGAGGCTTTCTTT.

V usage is TRBV19 and J usage is TRBJ2-1; 7 bases are shared with TRBD1. CDR3 length: 15 residues. Per the germline V gene, CDR1 is LNHDA and CDR2 is SQIVND (reference sequence). With 6 bases clipped from V and 2 bases from J, the junction kept 7 bases outside the gene matches. The CDR3 loop reads CASRWQGDAYNEQFF. The CDR3 nucleotides are TGTGCCAGTAGATGGCAGGGGGATGCCTACAATGAGCAGTTCTTC.

This clonotype was found a few times. This chain uses TRBV5-1 with TRBJ2-7, with 9 bases that match TRBD1. CDR3 size: 16 residues. V gave up 4 bases and J gave up 0 bases; unmatched junction bases: 8. Germline lookup yields CDR1 SGHRS and CDR2 YFSETQ. This chain's CDR3 is CASSPSVTGGSYEQYF. The DNA of the CDR3 is TGCGCCAGCAGCCCAAGCGTGACAGGGGGCTCCTACGAGCAGTACTTC. The full variable domain, with the rest looked up from reference TRBV5-1 and TRBJ2-7, is KAGVTQTPRYLIKTRGQQVTLSCSPISGHRSVSWYQQTPGQGLQFLFEYFSETQRNKGNFPGRFSGRQFSNSRSEMNVSTLELGDSALYLCASSPSVTGGSYEQYFGPGTRLTVT.

The chain combines TRBV7-9 with TRBJ2-7; 8 nucleotides line up with TRBD2. The CDR3 contains 16 residues. V lost 5 bases, J lost 6 bases, and 15 bases stayed unmatched. Germline V gene data show CDR1 as SEHNR and CDR2 as FQNEAQ (reference sequence). DNA for the CDR3: TGTGCCAGCAGCCGCCCGGTGAGCGGGAGTCTTGGCGAGCAGTACTTC. It yields the protein CASSRPVSGSLGEQYF.

This clonotype was seen a few times. The V call is TRBV6-5, the J call TRBJ2-5; D gene unclear. Trimming removed 3 bases from V and 11 bases from J, with 13 bases in between. This CDR3 region has 12 residues. Per germline, CDR1 MNHEY and CDR2 SVGAGI. The DNA of the CDR3 is TGTGCCAGCAGTTATGGGAACAATGAGCAGTACTTC. Its protein is CASSYGNNEQYF.

The chain links TRBV14 to TRBJ2-1; 10 bases are a match to TRBD2. The CDR3 is 18 residues long. Germline-derived CDR1 and CDR2 are SGHDN and FVKESK. The V segment lost 3 bases and the J segment 8 bases; nucleotides outside the gene matches: 16. The CDR3 here is CASSHPWASGSFLDEQFF. DNA for the CDR3: TGTGCCAGCAGCCATCCTTGGGCTAGCGGGAGTTTTCTCGATGAGCAGTTCTTC.

This chain connects TRBV4-1 to TRBJ2-3; D is perhaps TRBD2 (5 bases). Trimming pared 1 base from V and 1 base from J, leaving 12 bases between. The CDR3 runs to 16 residues. Germline loops: CDR1 MGHRA, CDR2 YSYEKL. This CDR3 is CASSQGSGVGTDTQYF. DNA for the CDR3: TGCGCCAGCAGCCAAGGTTCCGGGGTCGGCACAGATACGCAGTATTTT.

The V gene is TRBV29-1, the J gene TRBJ1-2; TRBD1 might be the D (6 bases). Between the trimmed V and J ends, which lost 3 bases and 8 bases, there was a span of 13 bases. CDR1 SQVTM and CDR2 ANQGSEA come from the germline V gene. The CDR3 extends over 12 amino acids. The CDR3 nucleotides are TGCAGCGTTGAGGGCAGGGGAAACGGCTACACCTTC. The encoded protein is CSVEGRGNGYTF.

The chain carries TRBV7-9 and TRBJ2-7; the match to TRBD2 covers 11 bases. This CDR3 is built from 14 residues. Germline V lookup: CDR1 SEHNR, CDR2 FQNEAQ (reference sequence). V lost 5 bases, J lost 5 bases, and 5 bases stayed unmatched. CDR3 protein: CASSNSGGAHEQYF. CDR3 DNA: TGTGCCAGCAGCAATAGCGGGGGGGCTCACGAGCAGTACTTC. The whole variable domain, remainder taken from reference TRBV7-9 and TRBJ2-7, is DTGVSQNPRHKITKRGQNVTFRCDPISEHNRLYWYRQTLGQGPEFLTYFQNEAQLEKSRLLSDRFSAERPKGSFSTLEIQRTEQGDSAMYLCASSNSGGAHEQYFGPGTRLTVT.

This clonotype was picked up many times. The rearrangement joins TRBV7-8 to TRBJ2-7; no definite D call. Germline CDR1 reads SGHVS; CDR2 reads FQNEAQ. This CDR3 has 15 amino acids. Deletions cut 6 bases from V and 6 bases from J, with 21 bases between. CDR3 protein: CASRETGPPSGEQYF. In nucleotides, the CDR3 is TGTGCCAGCAGGGAGACTGGCCCTCCCTCGGGCGAGCAGTACTTC. The complete variable domain, with remaining parts taken from reference TRBV7-8 and TRBJ2-7, reads GAGVSQSPRYKVAKRGQDVALRCDPISGHVSLFWYQQALGQGPEFLTYFQNEAQLDKSGLPSDRFFAERPEGSVSTLKIQRTQQEDSAVYLCASRETGPPSGEQYFGPGTRLTVT.

This clonotype was seen more than once but under ten times. The chain has TRBV4-3 and TRBJ1-4; TRBD1 matches at 7 bases. V lost 0 bases and J lost 6; bases outside the gene matches: 7. This CDR3 has 16 amino acids. The germline V gene has CDR1 LGHNA and CDR2 YSLEER. CDR3 coding DNA: TGCGCCAGCAGCCAAGATGTTAGGGGGCCATATGAAAAACTGTTTTTT. Protein sequence: CASSQDVRGPYEKLFF.

As to this clonotype: The junction and the germline gene differ at one end; a read error may be behind it. V and J are TRBV6-6 and TRBJ2-7, with D possibly TRBD2 on 5 matching bases. The CDR3 has 14 residues. CDR1 and CDR2 (germline): MNHNY, SVGAGI (reference sequence). The CDR3 loop reads CASSRSAVTYKQYF. The CDR3 DNA reads as TGTGCCAGCAGTCGATCAGCGGTAACCTACAAGCAGTACTTC.

Only a few counts were recorded for this clonotype. The rearrangement joins TRBV5-6 to TRBJ2-1; tentatively, D is TRBD2 (5 bases). Trimming took 4 bases from V and 5 from J, leaving 16 bases between them. The CDR3 loop spans 15 amino acids. Germline CDR1 SGHDT, CDR2 YYEEEE. The CDR3 region has the DNA TGTGCCAGCAGCCCGGTCGGGGTTCGGAACAATGAGCAGTTCTTC. It is translated as CASSPVGVRNNEQFF.

Ten or more counts support this clonotype. The gene calls are TRBV29-1 and TRBJ2-7, with D maybe TRBD2 (7 bases). The CDR3 length is 12 residues. Between the trimmed V and J ends, which lost 3 bases and 6 bases, there was a span of 12 bases. Germline CDR1 and CDR2: SQVTM and ANQGSEA. The CDR3 nucleotides read TGCAGCGTTGACGGGGGGCCCTCCGAGCAGTACTTC. Translated, it gives CSVDGGPSEQYF.

The chain employs TRBV11-2 and TRBJ2-1, with TRBD2 matching over 7 bases. The end of the DNA fits TRBJ2-7 better, so the J call may be wrong. The CDR3 consists of 15 residues. Germline values: CDR1 SGHAT, CDR2 FQNNGV. The CDR3 DNA is TGTGCCAGCAGAGTGGGGTCTCCGGGGGGTTACGAGCAGTACTTC. Residues: CASRVGSPGGYEQYF.

This clonotype appeared a single time. The rearrangement joins TRBV4-2 to TRBJ2-3, with TRBD1 identical over 9 bases. Per the germline V gene, CDR1 is LGHNA and CDR2 is YNFKEQ. The CDR3 runs 16 residues. V gave up 0 bases and J gave up 4 bases; unmatched junction bases: 5. The CDR3 region has the DNA TGTGCCAGCAGCCAAGATCGAGGGACAGGGCCAGATACGCAGTATTTT. Translated: CASSQDRGTGPDTQYF.

About this clonotype: It may be a read error: a sequence one base away is much more abundant. The rearrangement links TRBV29-1 to TRBJ2-3, with no clear D. CDR1 is SQVTM and CDR2 is ANQGSEA in the germline V gene. This CDR3 is built from 14 residues. V lost 1 base, J lost 4 bases, and 12 bases lay in between. The CDR3 sequence: CSVEVSGNADTQYF. DNA for the CDR3: TGCAGCGTTGAAGTTTCGGGCAACGCAGATACGCAGTATTTT.

This clonotype was seen a handful of times. This chain joins TRBV15 and TRBJ2-7, with 10 bases aligning to TRBD1. CDR1 and CDR2 (germline): LNHNV, YYDKDF (reference sequence). After removal of 1 base from V and 3 bases from J, the junction contained 3 bases not matched to a gene. The CDR3 is made up of 15 amino acids. As DNA, the CDR3 is TGTGCCACCAGCAGAGGAGGACAGGGGGTCTACGAGCAGTACTTC. Translated, it gives CATSRGGQGVYEQYF.

The sample holds a few counts of this clonotype. The J gene is TRBJ1-2, the V gene TRBV7-9; D is possibly TRBD1 (5 bases). The CDR3 spans 15 residues. CDR1 SEHNR and CDR2 FQNEAQ come from the germline V gene (reference sequence). The V end lost 5 bases, the J end lost 8 bases, and 21 bases lay between the germline ends. The CDR3 bases are TGTGCCAGCAGCGCTCAGGGCGGGAGTTTGGGCGGCTACACCTTC. This gives the protein CASSAQGGSLGGYTF.

The chain has TRBV5-1 and TRBJ2-7; tentatively, D is TRBD1 (5 bases). The V end lost 0 bases, the J end lost 0 bases, and 10 bases lay between the germline ends. CDR1 and CDR2 (germline): SGHRS, YFSETQ. The CDR3 is 15 amino acids. CDR3 sequence (DNA): TGCGCCAGCAGCTTGGGACAGTCTATCTCCTACGAGCAGTACTTC. This gives the protein CASSLGQSISYEQYF.

The V gene is TRBV12-3 or TRBV12-4, the J gene TRBJ2-1; D might be TRBD2 (6 bases). The CDR3 loop spans 13 amino acids. The germline V and J ends were trimmed by 5 bases and 13 bases, with 18 bases remaining between them. The CDR3 nucleotides are TGTGCCAGCAGTCAGATCTATCGGGAGACCCAGTTCTTC. Translating it yields CASSQIYRETQFF.

The CDR3 reads CASSYLRPGVNQPQHF. In nucleotides, the CDR3 is TGTGCCAGCAGTTACTTGAGGCCAGGGGTCAATCAGCCCCAGCATTTT. The chain carries TRBV6-6 and TRBJ1-5; TRBD1 might be the D (6 bases). This CDR3 region has 16 residues. The germline gives CDR1 MNHNY, CDR2 SVGAGI (reference sequence). The germline V and J ends were trimmed by 1 base and 3 bases, with 13 bases remaining between them.

This clonotype was seen more than once but under ten times. The junction and the germline gene differ at one end; a read error may be behind it. The V gene is TRBV7-2, the J gene TRBJ2-6; D gene unclear. This CDR3 region has 15 residues. The germline V gene encodes CDR1 SGHTA and CDR2 FQGNSA. In DNA, the CDR3 is TGTGCCAGCAGGTTAGCCCCCTCTGGGGCCAACGTCCTGACTTTC. It specifies CASRLAPSGANVLTF.

The rearrangement links TRBV6-2 or TRBV6-3 to TRBJ2-1; 8 bases line up with TRBD2. Germline-derived CDR1 and CDR2 are MNHEY and SVGEGT. This CDR3 is built from 19 residues. V lost 2 bases to trimming and J lost 3 bases; unmatched junction nucleotides: 15. CDR3 in amino acids: CASSYADRAGGTSYNEQFF. DNA of the CDR3: TGTGCCAGCAGTTACGCTGACCGGGCAGGTGGGACTAGCTACAATGAGCAGTTCTTC.

This clonotype was observed at least ten times. This chain uses TRBV7-2 with TRBJ2-7; 7 bases align to TRBD2. The CDR3 totals 15 residues. The trim removed 1 base at V and 3 bases at J, leaving 6 bases unmatched. The germline V gene has CDR1 SGHTA and CDR2 FQGNSA. The CDR3 DNA follows: TGTGCCAGCAGCTTAGAGGGCGGGAGTGTCTACGAGCAGTACTTC. Translation gives CASSLEGGSVYEQYF.

The genes are TRBV7-9 and TRBJ1-6, with 9 bases lining up with TRBD1. Germline CDR1 is SEHNR and CDR2 is FQNEAQ (reference sequence). This CDR3 spans 12 amino acids. The junction had 5 bases not matched to a gene; V was cut back by 11 bases and J by 9 bases. The CDR3: CAVKDRGSPLHF. In DNA, the CDR3 is TGTGCCGTGAAGGACAGGGGTTCACCCCTCCACTTT.

The table lists this clonotype with many counts. The rearrangement joins TRBV15 to TRBJ2-1; 9 bases are a match to TRBD1. V trimming: 8 bases; J trimming: 2 bases; junction bases outside the gene matches: 10. CDR1 is LNHNV, CDR2 YYDKDF, per germline (reference sequence). The CDR3 contains 16 residues. The CDR3 nucleotides are TGTGCCACCCGTCCCGGGACAGGGATTGCCTACAATGAGCAGTTCTTC. Protein: CATRPGTGIAYNEQFF.